The T cell receptor (beta chain) under discussion was sequenced for a study of cytomegalovirus exposure and HLA in healthy donors. Study as a whole: The study placed roughly four fifths of its approximately 400 genotyped donors in the Caucasian-associated ancestry cluster.

A multiplex PCR was run with 60 Vbeta primers and 13 Jbeta primers. TCRdb keeps only in-frame clones here, not all; method: immunoSEQ multiplex PCR. The data contain 150,000 to 200,000 clones, less than 80% of them singletons. Study-wide findings and caveats: Reportedly, diagnosis of cytomegalovirus status by the classifier showed high specificity and sensitivity. Cytomegalovirus association was assigned to about 150 TCR beta chains. Later analysis showed TCR association rates varying by HLA locus, highest for DRB1 and lowest for HLA-C.

With regard to this clone: No antigen is known for it.

This sequence was found in a man aged 35-49 years in good health and CMV-seronegative. Source material: PBMCs.

The CDR3 sequence is CASSIAPRVSNQPQHF. CDR3 nucleotide sequence: TGTGCCAGTAGTATAGCCCCCAGGGTTAGCAATCAGCCCCAGCATTTT. This chain uses TRBV19 with TRBJ1-5, with D possibly matching TRBD1 (5 bases). Germline CDR1 LNHDA, CDR2 SQIVND (reference sequence). V dropped 1 base and J dropped 0 bases, with 10 bases sitting between them. This CDR3 region has 16 residues.